This T cell receptor beta chain appears in the sequencing data of a study of cytomegalovirus exposure and HLA in healthy donors (dated by TCRdb to 2016 to 2017). Study-wide context: An earlier analysis of approximately 590 of the donors reported 250 to 350 Gb of sequence data and roughly 110 million unique TCR beta sequences from about 179 million T cells. Along with the approximately 700-subject first cohort, a separate validation cohort of over a hundred different subjects was used. To study patterns of TCR occurrence, a later analysis re-analyzed previously published TCR beta repertoires from 666 donors and added high-resolution HLA genotyping. An early release covering 550 to 700 HLA-typed donors comprised approximately 300 gigabases of sequencing data and tens of millions of unique TCR sequences. In an earlier analysis of roughly 580 of the donors, high-throughput TCR beta sequencing was used to judge whether each TCR beta V gene segment behaved as functional or pseudogenic. Every discovery cohort repertoire had been produced on one sequencing platform. Of the 300 to 500 genotyped donors, less than 85% were placed in the genetic ancestry cluster associated with self-reported Caucasian donors. HLA typing included class I and class II loci at four-digit resolution. Alongside the repertoire data, information on donor age, sex, ethnicity and CMV serostatus was compiled. The number of donors typed differed by locus, with about 629-640 for A, B, C, DRB1 and DQB1, more than 500 for DQA1, 600 to 610 for DPA1, and some 440 for DPB1. The study was designed to test whether signatures of past pathogen exposure could be identified by cataloging public T cell receptors. A later genetic analysis used genome-wide SNP genotypes for about three fifths of the 666 donors, treating that subset as a discovery cohort. Among under 450 genotyped donors of the cohort, an average of approximately 250,000 unique TCR beta nucleotide sequences were sequenced per donor, approximately 20% of them non-productive. Rather than using new phenotypic data, the later analysis identified candidate immune exposures from TCR beta sequences and from how often those sequences occurred across donors. The study used immunosequencing to profile the T cell repertoires of hundreds of subjects and linked those repertoires to cytomegalovirus serostatus. Roughly five DR-DQ haplotypes were handled as single units for association and clustering, since linkage in the cohort was strong. High-throughput TCR immunosequencing, statistical association of individual TCRs with disease status, and machine learning were combined to predict cytomegalovirus infection status. Study-wide findings and limitations: A later analysis reported that several top co-occurrence clusters appeared linked to parvovirus B19, influenza, CMV and Epstein-Barr virus. Compared with the roughly 670-donor mean, donors in an Asian-associated ancestry cluster had fewer N-insertions in productive TCRs, according to a later genetic analysis. The presence/absence analyses assumed that sequencing depth was roughly uniform across donors, and that assumption may not be true. Three of the identified cytomegalovirus-associated TCR beta chains were confirmed in vitro to be specific for cytomegalovirus antigens. The classifier was reported to diagnose cytomegalovirus status with high specificity and sensitivity in both the original cohort and the validation cohort. The study listed over 150 TCR beta chains as associated with cytomegalovirus. A group of highly shared sequence variants was considered likely to be a technical artifact of the sequencing pipeline. Immune exposure information for the cohort was limited to CMV serostatus. When HLA alleles, especially DR and DQ, strongly co-occurred, TCR associations were difficult to assign to individual alleles. Linkage disequilibrium might explain the correlated functional status among segregating V segments, but an unknown experimental factor could not be excluded. Broadly in line with IMGT annotations, most TCR beta V segments showed up in productive rearrangements about 87% or about 30% of the time in an earlier analysis of around 550 of the donors. In a later analysis, HLA-associated TCR beta chains showed more clonal expansion and lower generation probabilities than non-associated chains that were equally common. In a later analysis, the rate of TCR association differed among HLA loci, with DRB1 alleles having the most associated TCRs and HLA-C alleles having the fewest. Most TCR sequences were observed very rarely across donors, whereas some public TCRs were present in many individuals. In a later analysis, most CMV-associated TCR beta chains were found to appear HLA-restricted, with HLA associations seemingly driven largely by CMV exposure. According to the authors, the approach could potentially be generalized to other disease states and immunological phenotypes. Because some donors lacked HLA typing at each locus, the association tests relied only on the typed subset. A further reported finding was that TCR beta sequences accurately predicted the HLA-A and HLA-B alleles for most subjects in the first cohort. In a later genetic analysis, a missense DCLRE1C variant was associated with V-gene and J-gene trimming of TCR beta chains, and the association was replicated in an independent cohort. Because counts were too low, roughly 17 rarely observed V segments, including chromosome 9 orphons, were left out of the earlier analysis of 587 of the donors. The 87-base-pair reads could not distinguish some IMGT-functional V segments, including TRBV6-2 and TRBV6-3, so those segments were excluded. At a false discovery rate of 0.05, a later analysis linked about 17,000 TCR beta sequences to specific HLA alleles. The cohort was sequenced for TCR beta chains only, and without alpha or paired-chain data the features that could be detected were limited.

Remarks on this clone: No cognate antigen has been identified for it. No base-level quality is on record; no much larger clone is a single base apart.

The germline V gene specifies SGHNT as CDR1 and YENEEA as CDR2. At the junction V is shortened by 5 bases and J by 7 bases; bases outside the gene matches: 7. The CDR3 spans 13 residues, from the cysteine through the phenylalanine. Just the 39-base CDR3 DNA is kept, in frame starting at base 1. The cohort was made up of approximately 700 healthy bone marrow donors. Cohort members were all nominally healthy when sampled, although unrecorded immune exposures were likely present. The donor tested CMV seropositive and was one of the 289 seropositive cohort members. Every donor gave a peripheral blood sample, and the peripheral blood mononuclear cells from that sample were used for TCR beta sequencing. Genomic DNA extraction from the blood cell samples was performed with the Qiagen DNeasy Blood Extraction Kit. The method was the immunoSEQ multiplex PCR assay. The multiplex PCR relied on a mix of 60 forward primers for TCR Vbeta segments and 13 reverse primers for TCR Jbeta segments. The CDR3 region of rearranged TCR beta genes was amplified from genomic DNA with a multiplex PCR assay. The amplified TCR beta libraries were sequenced on the Illumina HiSeq System as 87-base-pair reads. As for the authors' bioinformatics: Across the roughly 640 repertoires, a later analysis counted 78 million or so unique TCR beta chains, some 11 million of which were shared by at least two donors. Raw reads were error-corrected and collapsed into unique sequences with a nearest-neighbor algorithm that merged closely related sequences to remove PCR and sequencing errors. To assign V, D and J gene segments, CDR3 sequences were aligned to IMGT reference sequences. For a sequence to be retained, a match of at least six nucleotides to both a V gene segment and a J gene segment was required. A rearrangement was called productive if the CDR3 had no stop codons and remained in frame with V and J, and every other rearrangement was called non-productive. CDR3 was defined according to IMGT convention as the region running from the second conserved V-encoded cysteine to the conserved J-encoded phenylalanine. The earlier analysis of fewer than 700 of the donors excluded sequences that lacked an unambiguous match to a single V gene segment. In an earlier analysis of approximately 610 of the donors, V segments were called functional above 56.7% productive rearrangements and were called segregating when the between-donor standard deviation exceeded 5%. A statistical classification framework was built for diagnosing cytomegalovirus status from the catalog of TCR beta chain sequences. V and J gene assignment, in a later analysis, came from comparing TCR nucleotide sequences with IMGT/GENE-DB human TR gene sequences. In a later analysis, CDR3 sequences and most-parsimonious VDJ recombination scenarios were assigned using the TCRdist pipeline. A later analysis defined each TCR beta chain by its CDR3 amino acid sequence plus V-gene family, and excluded reads lacking a unique V-gene family. A later analysis removed 550 to 700 highly shared, low-generation-probability nucleotide sequences to deal with suspected cross-contamination and a sequencing artifact. In a later analysis, a clonal expansion index for each public chain was calculated from normalized within-repertoire ranks of inferred template counts. In a later analysis, generation probabilities were computed using a VDJ recombination model fitted to out-of-frame rearrangements, and the results were checked against IGoR. A later analysis scored TCR-TCR, TCR-HLA and TCR-CMV co-occurrence with hypergeometric tests, applying a repertoire-size bias correction to TCR pairs. In a later analysis, false discovery rates were estimated by permuting HLA or CMV assignments 20 times. A later analysis grouped co-occurring TCRs with DBSCAN, adding TCRdist sequence similarity when clustering within HLA-allele-positive subsets. Co-occurrence clustering excluded repertoires with fewer than 30,000 or more than 120,000 public chains, plus five with anomalous nucleotide sharing. In TCRdb, the immuneACCESS table is reduced to in-frame sequences with V and J assigned. These tables do not hold every clone; where another copy was compared, an unresolved V gene accounts for under half, and the others remain unexplained. That table supplies the V and J calls and clone size; D and trimming were determined from the DNA. The sample yields 150,000 to 200,000 clones; roughly 79% were counted once. The ten largest clones take up over 12% of the sample.

Material: PBMCs. The receptor comes from a man aged 50 to 60 in good health and CMV-seropositive. Recombination joined TRBV11-3 with TRBJ1-1, with 7 junctional bases fitting TRBD1. The DNA sequence is given as TGTGCCAGCAGCCCCAACCGACAGGGTGAAGCTTTCTTT. Translated, this is CASSPNRQGEAFF.